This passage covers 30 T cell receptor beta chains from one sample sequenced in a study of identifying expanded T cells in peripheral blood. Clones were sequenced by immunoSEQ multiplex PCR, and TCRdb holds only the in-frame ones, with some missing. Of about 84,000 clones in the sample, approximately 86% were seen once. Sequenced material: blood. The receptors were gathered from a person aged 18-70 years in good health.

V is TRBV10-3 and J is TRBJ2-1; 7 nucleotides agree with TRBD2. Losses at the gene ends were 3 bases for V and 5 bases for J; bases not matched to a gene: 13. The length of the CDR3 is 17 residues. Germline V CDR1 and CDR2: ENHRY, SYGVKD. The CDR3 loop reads CAISDHPPFLADNEQFF. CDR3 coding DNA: TGTGCCATCAGTGACCATCCCCCGTTTCTAGCGGACAATGAGCAGTTCTTC.

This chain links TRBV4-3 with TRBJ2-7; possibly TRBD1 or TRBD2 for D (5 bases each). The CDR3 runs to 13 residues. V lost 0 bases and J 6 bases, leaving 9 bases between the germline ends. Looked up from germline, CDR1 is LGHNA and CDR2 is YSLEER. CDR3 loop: CASSQDPGAEQYF. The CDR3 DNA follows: TGCGCCAGCAGCCAAGATCCCGGGGCCGAGCAGTACTTC.

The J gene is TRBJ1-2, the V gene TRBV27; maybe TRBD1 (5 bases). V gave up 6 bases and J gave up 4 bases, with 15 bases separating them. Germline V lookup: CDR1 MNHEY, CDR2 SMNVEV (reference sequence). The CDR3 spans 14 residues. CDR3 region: CASRTGTQLYGYTF. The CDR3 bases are TGTGCCAGCAGGACCGGGACGCAACTCTATGGCTACACCTTC.

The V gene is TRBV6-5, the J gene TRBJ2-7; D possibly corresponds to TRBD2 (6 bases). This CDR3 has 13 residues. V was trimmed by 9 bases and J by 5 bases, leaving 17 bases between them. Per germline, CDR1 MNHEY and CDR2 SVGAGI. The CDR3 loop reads CASRETGGHEQYF. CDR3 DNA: TGTGCCAGTCGGGAGACCGGCGGGCACGAGCAGTACTTC.

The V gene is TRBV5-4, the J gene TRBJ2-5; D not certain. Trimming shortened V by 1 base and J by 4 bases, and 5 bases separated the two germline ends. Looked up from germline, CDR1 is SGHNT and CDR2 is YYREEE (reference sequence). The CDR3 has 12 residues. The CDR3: CASSLSRETQYF. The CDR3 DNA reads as TGTGCCAGCAGCTTGAGTCGAGAGACCCAGTACTTC.

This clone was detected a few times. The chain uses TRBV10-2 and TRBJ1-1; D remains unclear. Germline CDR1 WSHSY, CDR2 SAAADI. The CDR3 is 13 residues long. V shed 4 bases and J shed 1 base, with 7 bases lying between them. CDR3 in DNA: TGCGCCAGCAGTGTCGGAGAGAACACTGAAGCTTTCTTT. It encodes CASSVGENTEAFF.

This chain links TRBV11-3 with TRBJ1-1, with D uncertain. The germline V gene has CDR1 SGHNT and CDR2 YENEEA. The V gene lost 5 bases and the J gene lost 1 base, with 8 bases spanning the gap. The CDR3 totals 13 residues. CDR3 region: CASSVTQNTEAFF. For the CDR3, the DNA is TGTGCCAGCAGCGTAACACAGAACACTGAAGCTTTCTTT. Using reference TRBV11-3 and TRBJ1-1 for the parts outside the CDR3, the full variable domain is EAGVVQSPRYKIIEKKQPVAFWCNPISGHNTLYWYLQNLGQGPELLIRYENEEAVDDSQLPKDRFSAERLKGVDSTLKIQPAELGDSAVYLCASSVTQNTEAFFGQGTRLTVV.

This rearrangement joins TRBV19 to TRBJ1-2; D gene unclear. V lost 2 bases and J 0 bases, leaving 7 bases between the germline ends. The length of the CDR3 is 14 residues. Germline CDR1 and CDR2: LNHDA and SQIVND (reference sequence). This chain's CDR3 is CASSIHGSNYGYTF. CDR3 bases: TGTGCCAGTAGTATACACGGGTCTAACTATGGCTACACCTTC.

The DNA for the CDR3 is TGTGCCAGCAGTTTCACAGGGCCCCGGGACTATGGCTACACCTTC. As protein: CASSFTGPRDYGYTF. This chain connects TRBV27 to TRBJ1-2; tentative D call: TRBD1 (6 bases). Germline V gives CDR1 MNHEY, CDR2 SMNVEV (reference sequence). The germline V and J ends were trimmed by 3 bases and 3 bases, with 14 bases remaining between them. The CDR3 contains 15 residues.

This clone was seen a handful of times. CDR3 region: CASSPLGGGYTF. CDR3 in DNA: TGTGCCAGTAGTCCCCTGGGGGGGGGCTACACCTTC. This chain connects TRBV19 to TRBJ1-2; D might be TRBD1 (5 bases). Germline CDR1 reads LNHDA; CDR2 reads SQIVND (reference sequence). V was pared by 5 bases and J by 8 bases, with 12 bases between. The CDR3 length is 12 residues.

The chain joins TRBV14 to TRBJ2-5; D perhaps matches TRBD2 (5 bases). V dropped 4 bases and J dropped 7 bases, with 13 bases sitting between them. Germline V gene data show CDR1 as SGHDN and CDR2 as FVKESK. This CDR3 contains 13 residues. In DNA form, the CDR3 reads TGTGCCAGCAGCCGTTCTGGGAGCGGGACCCAGTACTTC. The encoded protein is CASSRSGSGTQYF.

The CDR3, as DNA: TGTGCCAGCAGCTCCCAAGGAGGGCTTCCCAATGAGCAGTTCTTC. Protein product: CASSSQGGLPNEQFF. The V and J genes are TRBV5-6 and TRBJ2-1; D is perhaps TRBD2 (6 bases). V gave up 3 bases and J gave up 6 bases, with 16 bases separating them. Per germline, CDR1 SGHDT and CDR2 YYEEEE. The CDR3 covers 15 residues. The whole variable domain, remainder taken from reference TRBV5-6 and TRBJ2-1, is DAGVTQSPTHLIKTRGQQVTLRCSPKSGHDTVSWYQQALGQGPQFIFQYYEEEERQRGNFPDRFSGHQFPNYSSELNVNALLLGDSALYLCASSSQGGLPNEQFFGPGTRLTVL.

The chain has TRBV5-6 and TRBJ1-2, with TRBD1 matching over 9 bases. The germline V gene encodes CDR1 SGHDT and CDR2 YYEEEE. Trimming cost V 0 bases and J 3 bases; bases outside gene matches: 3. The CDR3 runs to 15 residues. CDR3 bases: TGTGCCAGCAGCTTGGTCACAGGGGGCGACTATGGCTACACCTTC. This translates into CASSLVTGGDYGYTF.

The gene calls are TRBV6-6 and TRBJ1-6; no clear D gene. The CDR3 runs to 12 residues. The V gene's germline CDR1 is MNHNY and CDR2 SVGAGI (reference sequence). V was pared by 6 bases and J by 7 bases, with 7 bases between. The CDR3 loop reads CASSRRNSPLHF. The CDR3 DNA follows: TGTGCCAGCAGCCGACGAAATTCACCCCTCCACTTT.

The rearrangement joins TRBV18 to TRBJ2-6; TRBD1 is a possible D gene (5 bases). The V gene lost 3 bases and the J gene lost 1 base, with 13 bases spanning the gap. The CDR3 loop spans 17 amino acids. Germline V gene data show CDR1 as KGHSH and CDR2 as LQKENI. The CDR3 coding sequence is TGTGCCAGCTCACCCGACAGATATTCGTCTGGGGCCAACGTCCTGACTTTC. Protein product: CASSPDRYSSGANVLTF.

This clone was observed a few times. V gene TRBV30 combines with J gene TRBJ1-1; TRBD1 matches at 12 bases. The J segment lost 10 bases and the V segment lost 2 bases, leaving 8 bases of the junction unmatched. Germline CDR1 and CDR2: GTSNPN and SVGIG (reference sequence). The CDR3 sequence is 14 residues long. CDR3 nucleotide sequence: TGTGCCTGGAGTTCCGGGACAGGGGGCTTGGTAGCTTTCTTT. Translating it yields CAWSSGTGGLVAFF. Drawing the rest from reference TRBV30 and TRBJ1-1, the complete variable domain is SQTIHQWPATLVQPVGSPLSLECTVEGTSNPNLYWYRQAAGRGLQLLFYSVGIGQISSEVPQNLSASRPQDRQFILSSKKLLLSDSGFYLCAWSSGTGGLVAFFGQGTRLTVV.

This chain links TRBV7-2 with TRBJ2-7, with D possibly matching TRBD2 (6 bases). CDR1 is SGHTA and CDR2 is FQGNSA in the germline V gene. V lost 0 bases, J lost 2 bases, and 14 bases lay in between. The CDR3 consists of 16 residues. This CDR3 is CASSLARDLRAYEQYF. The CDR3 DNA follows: TGTGCCAGCAGCTTAGCGAGGGACTTAAGGGCCTACGAGCAGTACTTC.

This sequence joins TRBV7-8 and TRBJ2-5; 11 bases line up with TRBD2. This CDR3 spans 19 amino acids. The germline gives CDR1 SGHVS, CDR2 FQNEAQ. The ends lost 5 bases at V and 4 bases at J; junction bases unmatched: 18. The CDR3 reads CASSLTGQLAGVQRETQYF. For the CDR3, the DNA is TGTGCCAGCAGCCTCACTGGTCAACTAGCGGGGGTCCAACGAGAGACCCAGTACTTC. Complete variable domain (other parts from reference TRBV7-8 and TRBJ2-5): GAGVSQSPRYKVAKRGQDVALRCDPISGHVSLFWYQQALGQGPEFLTYFQNEAQLDKSGLPSDRFFAERPEGSVSTLKIQRTQQEDSAVYLCASSLTGQLAGVQRETQYFGPGTRLLVL.

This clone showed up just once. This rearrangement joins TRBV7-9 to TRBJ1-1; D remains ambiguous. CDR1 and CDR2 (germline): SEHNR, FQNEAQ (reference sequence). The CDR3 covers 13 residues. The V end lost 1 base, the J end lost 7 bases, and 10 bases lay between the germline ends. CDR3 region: CASSLGVGNEAFF. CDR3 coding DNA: TGTGCCAGCAGCTTAGGGGTCGGGAATGAAGCTTTCTTT. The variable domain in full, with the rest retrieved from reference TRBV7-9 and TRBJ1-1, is DTGVSQNPRHKITKRGQNVTFRCDPISEHNRLYWYRQTLGQGPEFLTYFQNEAQLEKSRLLSDRFSAERPKGSFSTLEIQRTEQGDSAMYLCASSLGVGNEAFFGQGTRLTVV.

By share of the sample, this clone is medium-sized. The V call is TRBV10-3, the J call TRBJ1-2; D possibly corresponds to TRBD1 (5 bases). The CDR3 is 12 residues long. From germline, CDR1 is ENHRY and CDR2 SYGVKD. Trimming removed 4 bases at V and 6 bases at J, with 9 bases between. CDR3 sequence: CAISGGDHGYTF. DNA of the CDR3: TGTGCCATCAGTGGTGGGGACCATGGCTACACCTTC.

Written as DNA, the CDR3 is TGTGCCTGGAGTCCCGGACAGAATGAAAAACTGTTTTTT. Protein sequence: CAWSPGQNEKLFF. The chain has TRBV30 and TRBJ1-4; TRBD1 is a possible D gene (6 bases). Trimming removed 2 bases from V and 5 bases from J, with 9 bases in between. The CDR3 sequence is 13 residues long. The V gene's germline CDR1 is GTSNPN and CDR2 SVGIG (reference sequence).

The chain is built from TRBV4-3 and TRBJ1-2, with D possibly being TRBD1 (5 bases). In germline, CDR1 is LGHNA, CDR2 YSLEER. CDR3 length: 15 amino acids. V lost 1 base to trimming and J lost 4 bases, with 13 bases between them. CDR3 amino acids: CASSQVPTASYGYTF. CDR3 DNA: TGCGCCAGCAGCCAAGTCCCGACAGCCTCCTATGGCTACACCTTC.

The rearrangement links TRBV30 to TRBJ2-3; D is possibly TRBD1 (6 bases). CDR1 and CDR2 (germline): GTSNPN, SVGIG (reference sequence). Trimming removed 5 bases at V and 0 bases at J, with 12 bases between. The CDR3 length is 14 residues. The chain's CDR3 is CAWSGVVSTDTQYF. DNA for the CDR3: TGTGCCTGGTCAGGGGTGGTCAGCACAGATACGCAGTATTTT.

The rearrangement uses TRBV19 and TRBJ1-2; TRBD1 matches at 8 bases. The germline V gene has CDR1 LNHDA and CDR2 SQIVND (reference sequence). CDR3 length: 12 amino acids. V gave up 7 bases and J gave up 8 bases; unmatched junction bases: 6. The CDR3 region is CASNDRGRGYTF. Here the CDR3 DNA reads TGTGCCAGTAACGACAGGGGAAGGGGCTACACCTTC.

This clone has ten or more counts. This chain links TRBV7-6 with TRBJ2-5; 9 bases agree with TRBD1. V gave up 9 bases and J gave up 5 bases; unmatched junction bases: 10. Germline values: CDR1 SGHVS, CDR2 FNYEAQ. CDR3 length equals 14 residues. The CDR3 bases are TGTGCCAGTTCGGGACAGGGATATGGGGAGACCCAGTACTTC. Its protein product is CASSGQGYGETQYF. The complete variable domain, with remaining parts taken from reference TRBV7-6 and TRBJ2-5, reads GAGVSQSPRYKVTKRGQDVALRCDPISGHVSLYWYRQALGQGPEFLTYFNYEAQQDKSGLPNDRFSAERPEGSISTLTIQRTEQRDSAMYRCASSGQGYGETQYFGPGTRLLVL.

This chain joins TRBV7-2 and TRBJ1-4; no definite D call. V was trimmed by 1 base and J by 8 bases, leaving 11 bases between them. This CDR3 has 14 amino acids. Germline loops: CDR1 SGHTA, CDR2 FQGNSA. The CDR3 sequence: CASSLGIPQEKLFF. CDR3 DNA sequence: TGTGCCAGCAGCTTAGGCATCCCACAGGAAAAACTGTTTTTT.

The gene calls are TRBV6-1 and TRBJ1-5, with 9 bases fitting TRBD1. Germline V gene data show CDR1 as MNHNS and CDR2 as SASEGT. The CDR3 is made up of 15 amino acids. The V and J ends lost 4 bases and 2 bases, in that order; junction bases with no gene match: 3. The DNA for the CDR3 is TGTGCCAGCAGTGGGGGACAGGGCCGCAATCAGCCCCAGCATTTT. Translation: CASSGGQGRNQPQHF.

The CDR3 here is CASSTRLAGHQTDTQYF. In DNA, the CDR3 is TGTGCCAGCAGCACCCGACTAGCGGGGCATCAGACAGATACGCAGTATTTT. The chain recombines TRBV9 with TRBJ2-3; 11 bases match TRBD2. J gave up 3 bases and V 4 bases, and 10 bases lay outside the gene matches. The CDR3 covers 17 residues. Per the germline V gene, CDR1 is SGDLS and CDR2 is YYNGEE.

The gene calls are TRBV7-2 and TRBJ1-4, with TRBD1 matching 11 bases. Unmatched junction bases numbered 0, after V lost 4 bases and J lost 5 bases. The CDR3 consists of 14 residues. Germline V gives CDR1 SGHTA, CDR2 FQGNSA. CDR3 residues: CASSWDRGNEKLFF. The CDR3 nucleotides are TGTGCCAGCAGCTGGGACAGGGGGAATGAAAAACTGTTTTTT.

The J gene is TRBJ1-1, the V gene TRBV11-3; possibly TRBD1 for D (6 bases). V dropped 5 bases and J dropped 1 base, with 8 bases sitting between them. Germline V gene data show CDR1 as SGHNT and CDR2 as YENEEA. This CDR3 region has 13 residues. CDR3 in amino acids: CASSRQENTEAFF. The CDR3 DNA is TGTGCCAGCAGCCGACAGGAGAACACTGAAGCTTTCTTT. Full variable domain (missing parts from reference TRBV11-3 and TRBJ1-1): EAGVVQSPRYKIIEKKQPVAFWCNPISGHNTLYWYLQNLGQGPELLIRYENEEAVDDSQLPKDRFSAERLKGVDSTLKIQPAELGDSAVYLCASSRQENTEAFFGQGTRLTVV.